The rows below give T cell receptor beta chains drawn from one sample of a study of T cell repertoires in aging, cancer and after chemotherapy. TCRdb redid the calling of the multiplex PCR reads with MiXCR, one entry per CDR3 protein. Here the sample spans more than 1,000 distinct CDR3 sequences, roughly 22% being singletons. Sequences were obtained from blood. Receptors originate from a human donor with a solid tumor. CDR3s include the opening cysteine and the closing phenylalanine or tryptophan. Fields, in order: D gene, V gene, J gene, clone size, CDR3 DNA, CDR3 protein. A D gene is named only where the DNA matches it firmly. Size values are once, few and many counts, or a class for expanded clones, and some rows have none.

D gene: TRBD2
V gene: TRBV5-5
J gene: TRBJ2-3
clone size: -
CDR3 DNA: TGTGCCAGCAGCTTGGGGGCGGGGGGGAACACAGATACGCAGTATTTT
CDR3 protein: CASSLGAGGNTDTQYF

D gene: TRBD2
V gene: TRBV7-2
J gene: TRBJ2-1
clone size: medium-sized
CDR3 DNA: TGTGCCAGCAGCCACGGACTAGCGGGGGGCAATGAGCAGTTCTTC
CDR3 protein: CASSHGLAGGNEQFF

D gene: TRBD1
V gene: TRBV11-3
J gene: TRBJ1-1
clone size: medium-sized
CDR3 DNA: TGTGCCAGCAGCCGGGGGACAGACACTGAAGCTTTCTTT
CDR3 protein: CASSRGTDTEAFF

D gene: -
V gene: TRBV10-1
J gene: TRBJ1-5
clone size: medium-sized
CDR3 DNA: TGCGCCAGCTTGGGGGGATGGTATAGCAATCAGCCCCAGCATTTT
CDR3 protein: CASLGGWYSNQPQHF

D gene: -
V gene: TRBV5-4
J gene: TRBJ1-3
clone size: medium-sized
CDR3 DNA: TGTGCCAGCAGCTTGGCTCCAGCTTCTGGAAACACCATATATTTT
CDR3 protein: CASSLAPASGNTIYF

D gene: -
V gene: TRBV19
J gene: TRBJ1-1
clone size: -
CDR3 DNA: TGTGCCATTAGCGGGGGGACTGAAGCTTTCTTT
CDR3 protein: CAISGGTEAFF

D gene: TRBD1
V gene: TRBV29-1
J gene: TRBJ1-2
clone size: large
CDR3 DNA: TGCAGCGTTGTTTTTTCGGGACAGGGGAATGGCTACACCTTC
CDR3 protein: CSVVFSGQGNGYTF

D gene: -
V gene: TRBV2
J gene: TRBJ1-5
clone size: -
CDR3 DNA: TGTGCCAGCAGTGAAGTGCTAGGTCTCAATCAGCCCCAGCATTTT
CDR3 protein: CASSEVLGLNQPQHF

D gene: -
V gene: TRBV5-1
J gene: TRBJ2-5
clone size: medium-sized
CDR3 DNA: TGCGCCAGCAGCTTGAATCAGGAGACCCAGTACTTC
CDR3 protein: CASSLNQETQYF

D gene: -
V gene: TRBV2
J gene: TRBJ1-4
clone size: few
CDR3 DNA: TGTGCCAGCAGCCCCGGGGTTTCTTGGGAAAAACTGTTTTTT
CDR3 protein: CASSPGVSWEKLFF

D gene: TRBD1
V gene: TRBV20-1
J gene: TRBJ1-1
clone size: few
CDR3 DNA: TGCAGTGCTGAACGCCCTTCGGGACAGGGGTCCGAGAAAGCTTTCTTT
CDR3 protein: CSAERPSGQGSEKAFF

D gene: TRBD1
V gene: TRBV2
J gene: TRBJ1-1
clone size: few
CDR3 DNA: TGTGCCAGCAGTCGACGGACAGGGCAAATAACTGAAGCTTTCTTT
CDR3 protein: CASSRRTGQITEAFF

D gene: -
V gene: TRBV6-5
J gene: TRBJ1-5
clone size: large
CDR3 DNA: TGTGCCAGCAGTTACTCGGGCAGCCTCAATCAGCCCCAGCATTTT
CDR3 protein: CASSYSGSLNQPQHF

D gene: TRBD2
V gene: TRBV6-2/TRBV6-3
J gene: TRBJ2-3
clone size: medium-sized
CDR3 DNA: TGTGCCAGCAGGGAAGCGGGGGACACAGATACGCAGTATTTT
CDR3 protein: CASREAGDTDTQYF

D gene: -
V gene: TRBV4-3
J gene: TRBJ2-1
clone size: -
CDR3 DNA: TGCGCCAGCAGCCAAGAGGGGGGCGAGTCCTACAATGAGCAGTTCTTC
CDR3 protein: CASSQEGGESYNEQFF

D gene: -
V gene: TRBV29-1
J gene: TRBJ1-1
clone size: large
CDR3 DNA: TGCAGCGTTGAGAGGGATTGGGCCACTGAAGCTTTCTTT
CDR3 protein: CSVERDWATEAFF

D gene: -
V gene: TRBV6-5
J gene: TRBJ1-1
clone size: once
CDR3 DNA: TGTGCCAGCAGAGGAGCGGGGTACACTGAAGCTTTCTTT
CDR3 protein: CASRGAGYTEAFF

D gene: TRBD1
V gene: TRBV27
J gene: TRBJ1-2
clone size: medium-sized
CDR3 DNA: TGTGCCAGCAGTTTACAAGGGGGACAGGGATATGGCTACACCTTC
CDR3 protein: CASSLQGGQGYGYTF

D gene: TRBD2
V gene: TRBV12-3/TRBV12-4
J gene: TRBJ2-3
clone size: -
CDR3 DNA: TGTGCCAGCAGTGAACTAGCGGGGGGGCCTCTGACAGATACGCAGTATTTT
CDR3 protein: CASSELAGGPLTDTQYF

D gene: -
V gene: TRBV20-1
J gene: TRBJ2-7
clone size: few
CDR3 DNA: TGCAGTGCTAGGGGAAACAGGGTCCGAACCCTAAGCTCCTACGAGCAGTACTTC
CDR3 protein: CSARGNRVRTLSSYEQYF

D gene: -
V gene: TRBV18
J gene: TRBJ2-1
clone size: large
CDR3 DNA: TGTGCCAGCTCACCAGAGGATAATGAGCAGTTCTTC
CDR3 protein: CASSPEDNEQFF

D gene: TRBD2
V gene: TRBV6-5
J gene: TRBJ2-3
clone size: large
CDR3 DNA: TGTGCCAGCAGTTGGGGGACTAGCGGTCTAGGTGATACGCAGTATTTT
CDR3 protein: CASSWGTSGLGDTQYF

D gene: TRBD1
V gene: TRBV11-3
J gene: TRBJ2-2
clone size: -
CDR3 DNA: TGTGCCAGCAGCGTAGGGACAGGGGACACCGGGGAGCTGTTTTTT
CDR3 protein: CASSVGTGDTGELFF

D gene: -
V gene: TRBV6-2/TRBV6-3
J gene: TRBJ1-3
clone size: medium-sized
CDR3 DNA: TGTGCCACCGAAGGCAGACCAATTTCTGGAAACACCATATATTTT
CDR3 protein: CATEGRPISGNTIYF

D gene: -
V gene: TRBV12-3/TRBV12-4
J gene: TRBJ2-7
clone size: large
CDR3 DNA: TGTGCCAGCAGTTCCCGGGGCCCCAACGAGCAGTACTTC
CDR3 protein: CASSSRGPNEQYF

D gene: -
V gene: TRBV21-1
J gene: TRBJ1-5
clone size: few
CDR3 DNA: TGTGCCAGCAGCAAGAAGACGGATAGCAATCAGCCCCAGCATTTT
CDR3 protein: CASSKKTDSNQPQHF

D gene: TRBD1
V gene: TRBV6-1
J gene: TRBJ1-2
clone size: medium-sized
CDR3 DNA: TGTGCCAGCAGCCTGGACAGGGATGTTGGCTACACCTTC
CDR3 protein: CASSLDRDVGYTF

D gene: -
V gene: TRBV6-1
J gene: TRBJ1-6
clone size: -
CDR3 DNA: TGTGCCAGCACAGGGAGGTCCTATAATTCACCCCTCCACTTT
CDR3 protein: CASTGRSYNSPLHF

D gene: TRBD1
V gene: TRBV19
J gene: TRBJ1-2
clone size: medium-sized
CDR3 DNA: TGTGCCAGTAGTCCGGGACAGGGGGTGTTCTGGGGCTACACCTTC
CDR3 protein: CASSPGQGVFWGYTF

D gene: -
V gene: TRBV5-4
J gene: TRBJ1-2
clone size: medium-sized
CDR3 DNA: TGTGCCAGCAGCTTAGACCAATATGGCTACACCTTC
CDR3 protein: CASSLDQYGYTF

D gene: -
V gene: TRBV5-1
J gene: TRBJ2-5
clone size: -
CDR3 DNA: TGCGCCAGCAGCTCCAACGGGGGCGCCGGGGAGACCCAGTACTTC
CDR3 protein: CASSSNGGAGETQYF

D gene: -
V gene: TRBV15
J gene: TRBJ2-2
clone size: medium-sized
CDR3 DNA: TGTGCCACCAGCAGAGATTTAACGAACACCGGGGAGCTGTTTTTT
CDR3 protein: CATSRDLTNTGELFF

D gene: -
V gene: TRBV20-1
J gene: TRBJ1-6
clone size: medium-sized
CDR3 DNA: TGCAGTGCGGCCCAGGGAGATTCACCCCTCCACTTT
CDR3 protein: CSAAQGDSPLHF

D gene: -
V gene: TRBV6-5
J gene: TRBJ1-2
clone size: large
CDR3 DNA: TGTGCCAGCAGTTTCGGCCAGGAGATCTATGGCTACACCTTC
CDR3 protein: CASSFGQEIYGYTF

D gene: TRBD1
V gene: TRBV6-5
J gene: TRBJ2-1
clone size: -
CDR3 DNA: TGTGCCAGCAGCCCGGGGACAGGGTTCGATGAGCAGTTCTTC
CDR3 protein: CASSPGTGFDEQFF

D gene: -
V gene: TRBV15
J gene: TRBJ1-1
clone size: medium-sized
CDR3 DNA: TGTGCCACCAGCAGAGTGGGGGGGGAGGAAGCTTTCTTT
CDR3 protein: CATSRVGGEEAFF

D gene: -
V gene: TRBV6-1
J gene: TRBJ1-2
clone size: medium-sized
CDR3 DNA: TGTGCCAGCAGAGATACAGGGTTTGGCTACACCTTC
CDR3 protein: CASRDTGFGYTF

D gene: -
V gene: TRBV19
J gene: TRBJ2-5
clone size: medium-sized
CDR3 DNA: TGTCCTCAACGACATTTTCAAGAGACCCAGTACTTC
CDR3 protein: CPQRHFQETQYF

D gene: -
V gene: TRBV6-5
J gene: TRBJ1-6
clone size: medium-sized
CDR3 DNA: TGTGCCAGCAGTCGGGGTGGAAACAATTCACCCCTCCACTTT
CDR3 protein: CASSRGGNNSPLHF

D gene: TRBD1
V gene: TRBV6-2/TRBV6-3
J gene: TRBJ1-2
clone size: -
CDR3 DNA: TGTGCCAGCAGAAGGGGACAGGGTGGTGGCTATGGCTACACCTTC
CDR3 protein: CASRRGQGGGYGYTF

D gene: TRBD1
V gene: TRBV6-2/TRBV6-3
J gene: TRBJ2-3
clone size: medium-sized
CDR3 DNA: TGTGCCAGCAGTTCGACAGGGGTGGATACGCAGTATTTT
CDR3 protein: CASSSTGVDTQYF

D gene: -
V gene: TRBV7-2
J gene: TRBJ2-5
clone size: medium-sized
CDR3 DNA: TGTGCCAGCAGCTTCCCTGTAGGCAGGGTGGAGACCCAGTACTTC
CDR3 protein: CASSFPVGRVETQYF

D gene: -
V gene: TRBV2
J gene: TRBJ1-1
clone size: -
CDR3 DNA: TGTGCCAGCAGTGAATTCTCCCGGGACACTGAAGCTTTCTTT
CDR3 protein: CASSEFSRDTEAFF

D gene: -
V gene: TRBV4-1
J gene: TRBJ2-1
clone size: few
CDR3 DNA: TGCGCCAGCAGCCAAGGGGCGGGGGCCACCTCCTACAATGAGCAGTTCTTC
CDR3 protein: CASSQGAGATSYNEQFF

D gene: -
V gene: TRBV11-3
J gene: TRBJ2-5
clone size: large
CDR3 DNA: TGTGCCAGCAGCTTAGCTAGCCTCGTAGAGACCCAGTACTTC
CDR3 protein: CASSLASLVETQYF

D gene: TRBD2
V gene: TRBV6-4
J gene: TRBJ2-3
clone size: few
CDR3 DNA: TGTGCCAGCAGTGAAGCGGGGGCAGATACGCAGTATTTT
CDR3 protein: CASSEAGADTQYF